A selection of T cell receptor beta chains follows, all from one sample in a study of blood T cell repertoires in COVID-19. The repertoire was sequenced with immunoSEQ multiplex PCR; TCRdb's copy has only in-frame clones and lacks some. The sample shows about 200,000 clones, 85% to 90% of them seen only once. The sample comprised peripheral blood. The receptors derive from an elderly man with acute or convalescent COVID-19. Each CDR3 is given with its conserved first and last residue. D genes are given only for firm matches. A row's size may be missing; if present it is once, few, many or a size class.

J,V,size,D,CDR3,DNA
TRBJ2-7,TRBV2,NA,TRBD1,CASTGQGSYEQYF,TGTGCCAGCACGGGACAGGGTTCCTACGAGCAGTACTTC
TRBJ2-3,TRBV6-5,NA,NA,CASRGGQTTDTQYF,TGTGCCAGCAGAGGTGGACAGACCACAGATACGCAGTATTTT
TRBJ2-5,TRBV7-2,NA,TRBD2,CASSISGRAGGTQYF,TGTGCCAGCAGCATTAGCGGGAGGGCCGGAGGGACCCAGTACTTC
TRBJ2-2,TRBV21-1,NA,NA,CASSTRFNGSQTGELFF,TGTGCCAGCAGCACTCGATTTAACGGGTCCCAGACCGGGGAGCTGTTTTTT
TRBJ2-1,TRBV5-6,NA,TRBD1,CASRWGQGAYNEQFF,TGTGCCAGCAGGTGGGGCCAGGGGGCCTACAATGAGCAGTTCTTC
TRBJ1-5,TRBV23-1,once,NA,CASSQSLLYSLLGGSNQPQHF,TGCGCCAGCAGTCAATCGCTTCTTTACAGCCTGCTGGGGGGAAGCAATCAGCCCCAGCATTTT
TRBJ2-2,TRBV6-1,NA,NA,CASSELTVGELFF,TGTGCCAGCAGTGAGTTAACGGTTGGGGAGCTGTTTTTT
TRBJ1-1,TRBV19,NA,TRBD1,CAIAPTGYSTEAFF,TGTGCCATCGCCCCGACAGGGTATAGCACTGAAGCTTTCTTT
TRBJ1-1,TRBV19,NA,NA,CASSDNPGAPLRAFF,TGTGCCAGTAGTGACAATCCAGGGGCCCCACTGCGCGCTTTCTTT
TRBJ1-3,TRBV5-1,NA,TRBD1,CASSQAGQATGNTIYF,TGCGCCAGCAGCCAGGCTGGACAGGCAACTGGAAACACCATATATTTT
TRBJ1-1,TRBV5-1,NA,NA,CASSPGLMNTEAFF,TGCGCCAGCAGCCCCGGGTTGATGAACACTGAAGCTTTCTTT
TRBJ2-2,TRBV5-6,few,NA,CASSLQGVPNTGELFF,TGTGCCAGCAGCTTGCAAGGGGTCCCGAACACCGGGGAGCTGTTTTTT
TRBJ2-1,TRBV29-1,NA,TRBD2,CSVAASGRSYSYNEQFF,TGCAGCGTTGCAGCTAGCGGGAGGTCATACTCCTACAATGAGCAGTTCTTC
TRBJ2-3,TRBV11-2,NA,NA,CASSSQDTQYF,TGTGCCAGCAGCTCCCAAGATACGCAGTATTTT
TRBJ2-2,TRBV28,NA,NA,CASDGQNTGELFF,TGTGCCAGCGACGGACAGAACACCGGGGAGCTGTTTTTT
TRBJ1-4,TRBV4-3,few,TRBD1,CASSQLTGENEKLFF,TGCGCCAGCAGCCAATTGACAGGGGAAAATGAAAAACTGTTTTTT
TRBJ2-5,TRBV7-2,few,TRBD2,CASSLGTSGRGAQYF,TGTGCCAGCAGCTTAGGGACTAGCGGGAGAGGGGCCCAGTACTTC
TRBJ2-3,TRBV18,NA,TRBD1,CASSPRQGSSTDTQYF,TGTGCCAGCTCTCCTAGACAGGGTTCTAGCACAGATACGCAGTATTTT
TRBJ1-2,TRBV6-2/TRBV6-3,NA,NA,CASSSILGSYTF,TGTGCCAGCAGTTCAATCCTCGGGAGCTACACCTTC
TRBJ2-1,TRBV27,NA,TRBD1,CASSFRVRDSSYNEQFF,TGTGCCAGCAGTTTCCGCGTCCGGGACAGCTCCTACAATGAGCAGTTCTTC
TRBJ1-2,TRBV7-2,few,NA,CASSLRAAVAGGYGYTF,TGTGCCAGCAGCTTAAGGGCAGCGGTAGCAGGAGGGTATGGCTACACCTTC
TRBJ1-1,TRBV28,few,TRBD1,CASSLPTGRNTEAFF,TGTGCCAGCAGTCTCCCGACAGGGCGGAACACTGAAGCTTTCTTT
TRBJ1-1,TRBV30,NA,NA,CAWRHRANAEAFF,TGTGCCTGGCGCCACAGGGCCAACGCTGAAGCTTTCTTT
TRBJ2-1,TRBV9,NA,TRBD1,CASSVERWTGANEQFF,TGTGCCAGCAGCGTAGAAAGGTGGACAGGAGCCAATGAGCAGTTCTTC
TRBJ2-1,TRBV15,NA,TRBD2,CATSTSSGPYNEQFF,TGTGCCACCAGCACCTCTAGCGGTCCCTACAATGAGCAGTTCTTC
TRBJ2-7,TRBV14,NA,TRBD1,CASSHDRVREQYF,TGTGCCAGCAGCCATGACAGGGTGCGGGAGCAGTACTTC
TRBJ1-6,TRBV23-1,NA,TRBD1,CASPPTGPRNSPLHF,TGCGCCAGCCCCCCGACAGGGCCCCGGAATTCACCCCTCCACTTT
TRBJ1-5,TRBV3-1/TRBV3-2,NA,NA,CASSPRDNQPQHF,TGTGCCAGCAGCCCCCGGGACAATCAGCCCCAGCATTTT